This is a list of T cell receptor beta chains from one sample in a study of beta chain features in type 1 diabetes. The repertoire was sequenced with immunoSEQ multiplex PCR; TCRdb's copy has only in-frame clones and lacks some. Here the sample spans about 180,000 clones, approximately 13% being singletons. Material for sequencing was central memory CD4+ T cells from blood. The receptors shown here come from a woman aged 18-35 years in good health. CDR3s include the opening cysteine and the closing phenylalanine or tryptophan. Each record gives: J gene, V gene, D gene, clone size, CDR3 DNA, CDR3 protein. A D gene is named only where the DNA matches it firmly. Not all rows give a size; the values are once, few, many and, for expanded clones, a class.

J: TRBJ1-2; V: TRBV7-2; D: TRBD1; size: few; DNA: TGTGCCAGCAGCTTGACAGCCAGGGGGCGGGATGGCTACACCTTC; CDR3: CASSLTARGRDGYTF
J: TRBJ2-1; V: TRBV5-1; D: -; size: -; DNA: TGCGCCAGCAGCTTGAGTATCGGGGAGCAGTTCTTC; CDR3: CASSLSIGEQFF
J: TRBJ1-2; V: TRBV7-8; D: -; size: -; DNA: TGTGCCAGCAGCCTCCATCGGGGGGCAGGGGAAGCCTATGGCTACACCTTC; CDR3: CASSLHRGAGEAYGYTF
J: TRBJ2-1; V: TRBV5-4; D: -; size: -; DNA: TGTGCCAGCAGCTTGGTCAGGACAGATTCTGAGCAGTTCTTC; CDR3: CASSLVRTDSEQFF
J: TRBJ2-3; V: TRBV27; D: -; size: once; DNA: TGTGCCAGCAGTTTATCTCCAGGGAAAGATACGCAGTATTTT; CDR3: CASSLSPGKDTQYF
J: TRBJ2-3; V: TRBV7-9; D: -; size: -; DNA: TGTGCCAGCAGCTTAGCGGGAGGCCGAGGCACAGATACGCAGTATTTT; CDR3: CASSLAGGRGTDTQYF
J: TRBJ2-3; V: TRBV27; D: TRBD1; size: -; DNA: TGTGCCAGCAGGAGACAGGGGCCTAGCACAGATACGCAGTATTTT; CDR3: CASRRQGPSTDTQYF
J: TRBJ2-1; V: TRBV4-3; D: TRBD2; size: few; DNA: TGCGCCAGCAGCCAAGAAGGGAGGGCCTCCTACAATGAGCAGTTCTTC; CDR3: CASSQEGRASYNEQFF
J: TRBJ2-1; V: TRBV27; D: -; size: -; DNA: TGTGCCAGCAGTTTCAATCTCCGGAGATACAATGAGCAGTTCTTC; CDR3: CASSFNLRRYNEQFF
J: TRBJ2-1; V: TRBV7-8; D: TRBD1; size: -; DNA: TGTGCCAGCAGCTCTACCGGGACAGCTAAGAGCCATGAGCAGTTCTTC; CDR3: CASSSTGTAKSHEQFF
J: TRBJ1-1; V: TRBV15; D: -; size: -; DNA: TGTGCCACCAGCTCCCTCCTGGACTCTGAAGCTTTCTTT; CDR3: CATSSLLDSEAFF
J: TRBJ2-3; V: TRBV28; D: TRBD2; size: few; DNA: TGTGCCAGCAGTTCCTCCGGGACTAGCGATGCTGATACGCAGTATTTT; CDR3: CASSSSGTSDADTQYF
J: TRBJ1-1; V: TRBV25-1; D: -; size: few; DNA: TGTGCCAGCAGTGAATGGGGCAGGGGTGACACTGAAGCTTTCTTT; CDR3: CASSEWGRGDTEAFF
J: TRBJ2-1; V: TRBV29-1; D: TRBD2; size: few; DNA: TGCAGCGTTGAAGGGCAAGCGGGAGGCTCCTACAATGAGCAGTTCTTC; CDR3: CSVEGQAGGSYNEQFF
J: TRBJ2-1; V: TRBV30; D: -; size: -; DNA: TGTGCCTGGAGTGTACGTGGCGGTGGAATCTCCTACAATGAGCAGTTCTTC; CDR3: CAWSVRGGGISYNEQFF
J: TRBJ2-5; V: TRBV7-2; D: TRBD1; size: few; DNA: TGTGCCAGCAGCCAGGACAGGGCGTCGGCGACCCAGTACTTC; CDR3: CASSQDRASATQYF
J: TRBJ1-2; V: TRBV5-6; D: TRBD1; size: few; DNA: TGTGCCAGCAGCCGGCTGAGTACAGGGGGGTTTGGCTACACCTTC; CDR3: CASSRLSTGGFGYTF
J: TRBJ2-7; V: TRBV6-1; D: -; size: -; DNA: TGTGCCAGCAGTCCCCGGGACACCTTCTCCTACGAGCAGTACTTC; CDR3: CASSPRDTFSYEQYF
J: TRBJ2-7; V: TRBV7-9; D: TRBD1; size: few; DNA: TGTGCCAGCAGCCTGGGACAGGGGGTGGGTGAGCAGTACTTC; CDR3: CASSLGQGVGEQYF
J: TRBJ2-5; V: TRBV28; D: -; size: -; DNA: TGTGCCAGCAGTTTTAACAGAGAGACCCAGTACTTC; CDR3: CASSFNRETQYF
J: TRBJ2-2; V: TRBV4-2; D: TRBD2; size: -; DNA: TGTGCCAGCAGCGAGGGACTAGCGGGAACCGGGGAGCTGTTTTTT; CDR3: CASSEGLAGTGELFF
J: TRBJ1-5; V: TRBV19; D: TRBD1; size: -; DNA: TGTGCCAGTAGCCACAGGGGGCGCGGACAGCCCCAGCATTTT; CDR3: CASSHRGRGQPQHF
J: TRBJ2-1; V: TRBV29-1; D: TRBD2; size: -; DNA: TGCAGCGTTGTAATTACTAGCGCCTCCTACAATGAGCAGTTCTTC; CDR3: CSVVITSASYNEQFF
J: TRBJ1-3; V: TRBV29-1; D: TRBD1; size: few; DNA: TGCAGCGTTCGGCAGGGGGCCGGAAACACCATATATTTT; CDR3: CSVRQGAGNTIYF
J: TRBJ2-7; V: TRBV30; D: -; size: -; DNA: TGTGCCTGGAGCCGACTCGGATCCTACGAGCAGTACTTC; CDR3: CAWSRLGSYEQYF
J: TRBJ1-2; V: TRBV9; D: -; size: -; DNA: TGTGCCAGCGGAAGGGGTAATGGCTACACCTTC; CDR3: CASGRGNGYTF
J: TRBJ1-1; V: TRBV19; D: -; size: -; DNA: TGTGCCAGTAGCCGTCAACAGGGAAACACTGAAGCTTTCTTT; CDR3: CASSRQQGNTEAFF
J: TRBJ2-7; V: TRBV5-4; D: -; size: few; DNA: TGTGCCAGCAGCTTCGGAGGGCCACTCCAGGACTACCAGCAGTACTTC; CDR3: CASSFGGPLQDYQQYF
J: TRBJ2-7; V: TRBV11-2; D: TRBD1; size: -; DNA: TGTGCCAGCAGCCAGGACAGGGGACGCGAGCAGTACTTC; CDR3: CASSQDRGREQYF
J: TRBJ1-2; V: TRBV6-6; D: TRBD1; size: few; DNA: TGTGCCATCCGACCTATGGGACAGGGGGCTGGGGGCTACACCTTC; CDR3: CAIRPMGQGAGGYTF
J: TRBJ1-1; V: TRBV19; D: -; size: few; DNA: TGTGCCAGTAGGGACAGAAACACTGAAGCTTTCTTT; CDR3: CASRDRNTEAFF
J: TRBJ2-7; V: TRBV27; D: -; size: few; DNA: TGTGCCAGCAGTTCCCCGCAGGGCCACGAGCAGTACTTC; CDR3: CASSSPQGHEQYF
J: TRBJ1-2; V: TRBV9; D: TRBD1; size: few; DNA: TGTGCCAGCAGCGTTTTGGACAGGGGATATGGCTACACCTTC; CDR3: CASSVLDRGYGYTF
J: TRBJ2-1; V: TRBV2; D: -; size: -; DNA: TGTGCCAGCAGTGAGCAGCTAGTGTCCTACAATGAGCAGTTCTTC; CDR3: CASSEQLVSYNEQFF
J: TRBJ2-1; V: TRBV29-1; D: -; size: few; DNA: TGCAGCCCAAAAAGCGCTGACTCCTACAATGAGCAGTTCTTC; CDR3: CSPKSADSYNEQFF
J: TRBJ2-1; V: TRBV7-3; D: TRBD2; size: -; DNA: TGTGCCAGCAGCCCAGGACTAGCGGGAGTGGGTGAGCAGTTCTTC; CDR3: CASSPGLAGVGEQFF
J: TRBJ1-2; V: TRBV28; D: -; size: -; DNA: TGTGCCAGCACCCTATCTGCCGTCCCGTATGGCTACACCTTC; CDR3: CASTLSAVPYGYTF
J: TRBJ2-4; V: TRBV5-6; D: TRBD1; size: few; DNA: TGTGCCAGCAGCGGGCGGACAGGGGGCGCCAAAAACATTCAGTACTTC; CDR3: CASSGRTGGAKNIQYF
J: TRBJ2-3; V: TRBV19; D: -; size: few; DNA: TGTGCCAGTAGTACGGAGGACAGAAGCACAGATACGCAGTATTTT; CDR3: CASSTEDRSTDTQYF
J: TRBJ2-3; V: TRBV7-2; D: -; size: few; DNA: TGTGCCAGCAGCTTAGGGGGGGTTTACACAGATACGCAGTATTTT; CDR3: CASSLGGVYTDTQYF
J: TRBJ1-4; V: TRBV5-1; D: -; size: few; DNA: TGTGCCAGCAGTTTGGGCCTGGAGGAAAAACTGTTTTTT; CDR3: CASSLGLEEKLFF
J: TRBJ1-2; V: TRBV4-3; D: -; size: few; DNA: TGCGCCAGCAGCCAAGACGGTTATGGCTACACCTTC; CDR3: CASSQDGYGYTF
J: TRBJ2-7; V: TRBV19; D: TRBD2; size: -; DNA: TGTGCCTCCCATCCCGGGACTAGGGGCGAGCAGTACTTC; CDR3: CASHPGTRGEQYF
J: TRBJ1-1; V: TRBV5-1; D: TRBD1; size: -; DNA: TGCGCCAGCAGCCCGTACAGGGGTGGCTTGAACACTGAAGCTTTCTTT; CDR3: CASSPYRGGLNTEAFF
J: TRBJ1-5; V: TRBV28; D: -; size: few; DNA: TGTGCCAGCACCTGGGGAGGGGGGCAGCCCCAGCATTTT; CDR3: CASTWGGGQPQHF
J: TRBJ2-2; V: TRBV7-9; D: TRBD2; size: -; DNA: TGTGCCAGCAGCTATCTCCTCACTCTAGCGGATAACACCGGGGAGCTGTTTTTT; CDR3: CASSYLLTLADNTGELFF
J: TRBJ2-1; V: TRBV18; D: -; size: -; DNA: TGTGCCAGCTCAACAGGCGGCTACAATGAGCAGTTCTTC; CDR3: CASSTGGYNEQFF
J: TRBJ1-5; V: TRBV2; D: TRBD1; size: few; DNA: TGTGCCAGCACTGGACAGGGGGATCAGCCCCAGCATTTT; CDR3: CASTGQGDQPQHF
J: TRBJ2-1; V: TRBV28; D: TRBD2; size: many; DNA: TGTGCCAGCAGTCCTACTAGCGGGGGAACCTACAATGAGCAGTTCTTC; CDR3: CASSPTSGGTYNEQFF
J: TRBJ2-6; V: TRBV30; D: TRBD1; size: few; DNA: TGTGCAGTCGGCCGGGACAGATTCTACTCTGGGGCCAACGTCCTGACTTTC; CDR3: CAVGRDRFYSGANVLTF
J: TRBJ1-5; V: TRBV30; D: -; size: -; DNA: TGTGCCTGGACAGTCGGCAATCAGCCCCAGCATTTT; CDR3: CAWTVGNQPQHF
J: TRBJ2-5; V: TRBV11-2; D: -; size: -; DNA: TGTGCCAGCAGCGGACAGCTTCAAGAGACCCAGTACTTC; CDR3: CASSGQLQETQYF
J: TRBJ2-2; V: TRBV6-5; D: -; size: -; DNA: TGTGCCAGCAGTTACGGACAGCACACCGGGGAGCTGTTTTTT; CDR3: CASSYGQHTGELFF
J: TRBJ1-4; V: TRBV9; D: TRBD1; size: -; DNA: TGTGCCAGCAGCCCACAGGGGAGCGGTAATGAAAAACTGTTTTTT; CDR3: CASSPQGSGNEKLFF
J: TRBJ1-1; V: TRBV5-1; D: TRBD1; size: -; DNA: TGCGCCAGCAGCTCTTCAGGGGGCGCCGACACTGAAGCTTTCTTT; CDR3: CASSSSGGADTEAFF
J: TRBJ1-2; V: TRBV29-1; D: TRBD1; size: few; DNA: TGCAGCGGAGAACGGGACAGGGGTGGTGGCTACACCTTC; CDR3: CSGERDRGGGYTF
J: TRBJ2-7; V: TRBV5-5; D: TRBD2; size: -; DNA: TGTGCCAGCAGCCCGACTAGCGGGAGTGTGTACGAGCAGTACTTC; CDR3: CASSPTSGSVYEQYF
J: TRBJ1-2; V: TRBV5-1; D: -; size: -; DNA: TGCGCCAGCAGCCCGGATCACAAGTTCTGGACTAATGGCTACACCTTC; CDR3: CASSPDHKFWTNGYTF
J: TRBJ2-1; V: TRBV9; D: TRBD1; size: few; DNA: TGTGCCAGCAGAACACCGGGACAGAACTACAATGAGCAGTTCTTC; CDR3: CASRTPGQNYNEQFF